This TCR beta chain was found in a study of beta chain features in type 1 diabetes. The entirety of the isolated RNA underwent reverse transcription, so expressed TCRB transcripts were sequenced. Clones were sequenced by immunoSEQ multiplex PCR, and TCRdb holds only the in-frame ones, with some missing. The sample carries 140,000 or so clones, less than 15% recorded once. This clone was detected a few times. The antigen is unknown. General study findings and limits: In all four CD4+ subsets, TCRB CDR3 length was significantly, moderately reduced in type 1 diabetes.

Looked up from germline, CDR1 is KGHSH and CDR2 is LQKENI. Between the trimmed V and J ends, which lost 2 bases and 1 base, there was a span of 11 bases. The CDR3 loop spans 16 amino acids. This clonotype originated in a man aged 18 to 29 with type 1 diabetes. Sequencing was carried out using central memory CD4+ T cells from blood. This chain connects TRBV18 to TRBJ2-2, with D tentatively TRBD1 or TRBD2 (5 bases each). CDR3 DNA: TGTGCCAGCTCACCAATGGGGGTGAGGAACACCGGGGAGCTGTTTTTT. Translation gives CASSPMGVRNTGELFF.